Listed below are T cell receptor beta chains from one sample, sequenced in a study of blood T cells in healthy people across ages. In TCRdb, the 5' RACE reads were re-called with MiXCR into one record per CDR3 protein. The sample has some 920,000 distinct CDR3 sequences; about 51% are singletons. Sequencing was performed on blood. Receptor source: a woman in her sixties or seventies in good health. CDR3s include the opening cysteine and the closing phenylalanine or tryptophan. The D gene is left open where the match is weak. Clone size is given for some rows only: seen once, a few or many times, or a class if the clone is expanded.

d_call: -; cdr3_length: 12; j_call: TRBJ2-1; clone_size: few; v_call: TRBV20-1; cdr3_nt: TGCAGTGCTAGGCAGACCAGCTACGAGCAGTTCTTC; cdr3_aa: CSARQTSYEQFF
d_call: -; cdr3_length: 9; j_call: TRBJ2-7; clone_size: few; v_call: TRBV6-6; cdr3_nt: TGTGCCATACCGTTCGAGCAGTACTTC; cdr3_aa: CAIPFEQYF
d_call: -; cdr3_length: 14; j_call: TRBJ1-4; clone_size: -; v_call: TRBV5-1; cdr3_nt: TGCGCCAGCAGCTTCGAAGGCATGGGTGAAAAACTGTTTTTT; cdr3_aa: CASSFEGMGEKLFF
d_call: -; cdr3_length: 15; j_call: TRBJ1-2; clone_size: few; v_call: TRBV6-1; cdr3_nt: TGTGCCAGCAACTATGGACGGTCAGCAAACTATGGCTACACCTTC; cdr3_aa: CASNYGRSANYGYTF
d_call: -; cdr3_length: 11; j_call: TRBJ1-1; clone_size: -; v_call: TRBV12-3/TRBV12-4; cdr3_nt: TGTGCCAGCAGTTTACGGATTGGAGCTTTCTTT; cdr3_aa: CASSLRIGAFF
d_call: -; cdr3_length: 13; j_call: TRBJ2-3; clone_size: few; v_call: TRBV4-1; cdr3_nt: TGCGCCAGCAGCCGACAGGACACAGATACGCAGTATTTT; cdr3_aa: CASSRQDTDTQYF
d_call: TRBD2; cdr3_length: 19; j_call: TRBJ2-1; clone_size: few; v_call: TRBV28; cdr3_nt: TGTGCCAGCAGTTCTCTTCGGACTAGCGGGAGCTTCTCCTACAATGAGCAGTTCTTC; cdr3_aa: CASSSLRTSGSFSYNEQFF
d_call: -; cdr3_length: 14; j_call: TRBJ1-2; clone_size: -; v_call: TRBV28; cdr3_nt: TGTGCCAGCAGTTTAAGGCAGAGATACTATGGCTACACCTTC; cdr3_aa: CASSLRQRYYGYTF
d_call: -; cdr3_length: 15; j_call: TRBJ2-7; clone_size: -; v_call: TRBV3-1; cdr3_nt: TGTGCCAGCAGCCAGGGGAGGAGACAGAGCGGCGAGCAGTACTTC; cdr3_aa: CASSQGRRQSGEQYF
d_call: TRBD2; cdr3_length: 17; j_call: TRBJ2-1; clone_size: -; v_call: TRBV20-1; cdr3_nt: TGCAGTGCTAGAGTATCAAGCCCTAGCGGGCTGTACAATGAGCAGTTCTTC; cdr3_aa: CSARVSSPSGLYNEQFF
d_call: TRBD2; cdr3_length: 15; j_call: TRBJ2-1; clone_size: -; v_call: TRBV4-1; cdr3_nt: TGCGCCAGCAGCCAAAGGGAGGGCTCCTACAATGAGCAGTTCTTC; cdr3_aa: CASSQREGSYNEQFF
d_call: -; cdr3_length: 15; j_call: TRBJ2-5; clone_size: -; v_call: TRBV11-3; cdr3_nt: TGTGCCAGCAGCTTAGGAGCCAGCCCCGTGGAGACCCAGTACTTC; cdr3_aa: CASSLGASPVETQYF
d_call: -; cdr3_length: 13; j_call: TRBJ2-5; clone_size: few; v_call: TRBV10-3; cdr3_nt: TGTGCCATCAGTGCCACAGGTCAAGAGACCCAGTACTTC; cdr3_aa: CAISATGQETQYF
d_call: TRBD1; cdr3_length: 15; j_call: TRBJ2-2; clone_size: few; v_call: TRBV12-3/TRBV12-4; cdr3_nt: TGTGCCAGCAGACCGGGACAGGGTGGCACCGGGGAGCTGTTTTTT; cdr3_aa: CASRPGQGGTGELFF